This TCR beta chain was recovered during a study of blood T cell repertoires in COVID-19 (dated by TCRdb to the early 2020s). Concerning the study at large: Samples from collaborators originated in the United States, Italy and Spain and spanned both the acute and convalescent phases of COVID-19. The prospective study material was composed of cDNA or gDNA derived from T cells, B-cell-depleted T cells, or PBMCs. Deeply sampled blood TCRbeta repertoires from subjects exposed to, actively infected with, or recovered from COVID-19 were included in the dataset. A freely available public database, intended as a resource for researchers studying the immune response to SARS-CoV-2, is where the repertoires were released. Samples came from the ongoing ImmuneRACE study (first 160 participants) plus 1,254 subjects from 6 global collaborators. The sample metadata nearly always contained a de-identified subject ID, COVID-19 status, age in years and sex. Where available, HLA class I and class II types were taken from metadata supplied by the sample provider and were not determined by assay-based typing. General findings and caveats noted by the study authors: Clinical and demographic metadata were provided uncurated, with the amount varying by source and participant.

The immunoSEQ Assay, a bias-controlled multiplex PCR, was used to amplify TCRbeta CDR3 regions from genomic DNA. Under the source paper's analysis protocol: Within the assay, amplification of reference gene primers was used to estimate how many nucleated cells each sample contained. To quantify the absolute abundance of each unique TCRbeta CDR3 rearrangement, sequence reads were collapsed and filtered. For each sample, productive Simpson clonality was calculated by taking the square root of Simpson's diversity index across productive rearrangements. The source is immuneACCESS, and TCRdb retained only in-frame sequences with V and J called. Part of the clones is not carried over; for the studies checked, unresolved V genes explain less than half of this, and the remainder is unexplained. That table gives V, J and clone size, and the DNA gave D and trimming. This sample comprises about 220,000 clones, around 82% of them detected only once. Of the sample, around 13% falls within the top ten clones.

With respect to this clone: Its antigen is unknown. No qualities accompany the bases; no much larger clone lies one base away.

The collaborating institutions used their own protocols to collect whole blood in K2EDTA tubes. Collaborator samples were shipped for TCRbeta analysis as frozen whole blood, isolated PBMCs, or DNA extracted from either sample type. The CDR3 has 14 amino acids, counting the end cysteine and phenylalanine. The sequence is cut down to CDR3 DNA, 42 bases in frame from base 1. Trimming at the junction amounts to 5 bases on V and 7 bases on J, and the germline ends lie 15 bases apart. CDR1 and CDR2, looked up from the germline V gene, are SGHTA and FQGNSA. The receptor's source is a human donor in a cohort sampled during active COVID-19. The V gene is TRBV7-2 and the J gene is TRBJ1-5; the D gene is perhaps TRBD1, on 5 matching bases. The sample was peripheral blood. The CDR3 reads CASSPDRTGQPQHF. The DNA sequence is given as TGTGCCAGCAGCCCCGACAGAACCGGACAGCCCCAGCATTTT.